The rows below give T cell receptor beta chains drawn from one sample of a study of STAT5B mutations in CD4+ large granular lymphocyte leukemia. The assay was immunoSEQ multiplex PCR, and TCRdb's table has in-frame clones only and misses some. The sample lists around 32,000 clones, 60% to 80% occurring once. What was sequenced was CD4+ T cells from blood buffy coats. The source of these receptors is a human donor in good health. The CDR3 runs from the conserved cysteine through the conserved F or W. D genes are given only for firm matches. The listing skips clone size in some rows; elsewhere it reads once, few, many or a size class.

D gene,clone size,J gene,V gene,CDR3 protein,CDR3 DNA
.,few,TRBJ1-4,TRBV18,CASSPLTGTDNEKLFF,TGTGCCAGCTCACCACTCACAGGGACGGATAATGAAAAACTGTTTTTT
TRBD1,.,TRBJ1-2,TRBV27,CASRTGGHGYTF,TGTGCCAGCAGAACAGGGGGCCATGGCTACACCTTC
TRBD1,.,TRBJ1-4,TRBV19,CASSWAGTGEKLFF,TGTGCCAGTAGTTGGGCAGGGACAGGTGAAAAACTGTTTTTT
TRBD2,.,TRBJ2-1,TRBV7-2,CASSLAFSGAYNEQFF,TGTGCCAGCAGCTTAGCGTTTAGCGGGGCATACAATGAGCAGTTCTTC
TRBD1,.,TRBJ2-2,TRBV5-1,CASSLHPGQGYGELFF,TGCGCCAGCAGCTTGCATCCGGGACAGGGGTACGGGGAGCTGTTTTTT
.,.,TRBJ1-1,TRBV7-9,CASSLSVGGTEAFF,TGTGCCAGCAGCCTGTCCGTCGGGGGCACTGAAGCTTTCTTT
TRBD1,.,TRBJ1-2,TRBV28,CASRLSGTAGYGYTF,TGTGCCAGCAGACTCTCCGGGACAGCCGGGTATGGCTACACCTTC
TRBD1,.,TRBJ1-3,TRBV7-2,CASSPGTGTGNTIYF,TGTGCCAGCAGCCCAGGGACAGGCACTGGAAACACCATATATTTT
.,.,TRBJ1-1,TRBV11-1,CASDSGGATEAFF,TGTGCCAGCGACTCGGGGGGGGCCACTGAAGCTTTCTTT
.,.,TRBJ1-1,TRBV6-5,CASSPYTNTEAFF,TGTGCCAGCAGCCCGTACACGAACACTGAAGCTTTCTTT
.,.,TRBJ2-7,TRBV30,CAWSLSFSYEQYF,TGTGCCTGGAGTCTGAGCTTCTCCTACGAGCAGTACTTC
.,.,TRBJ1-5,TRBV7-2,CASSLVDSNQPQHF,TGTGCCAGCAGCTTAGTTGACAGCAATCAGCCCCAGCATTTT
TRBD1,.,TRBJ2-1,TRBV10-3,CAISGDRGGDEQFF,TGTGCCATCAGTGGGGACAGGGGGGGCGATGAGCAGTTCTTC
.,.,TRBJ2-5,TRBV10-3,CASSLPSDGAEETQYF,TGTGCCTCTTCCTTACCCTCGGATGGGGCGGAAGAGACCCAGTACTTC
.,.,TRBJ1-1,TRBV6-6,CASSYYEGGTEAFF,TGTGCCAGCAGTTACTATGAGGGAGGCACTGAAGCTTTCTTT
TRBD1,few,TRBJ1-2,TRBV4-1,CASSQFGTANYGYTF,TGCGCCAGCAGCCAGTTTGGGACAGCTAACTATGGCTACACCTTC
TRBD1,.,TRBJ1-6,TRBV2,CASTGTGVSGSPLHF,TGTGCCAGTACCGGGACAGGGGTGAGTGGTTCACCCCTCCACTTT
.,.,TRBJ2-3,TRBV9,CATSQGPNTDTQYF,TGTGCCACTTCCCAGGGGCCCAACACAGATACGCAGTATTTT
.,few,TRBJ1-1,TRBV29-1,CSAKGGLSNTEAFF,TGCAGCGCCAAAGGAGGGTTATCGAACACTGAAGCTTTCTTT
.,few,TRBJ1-2,TRBV18,CASSPPVRDGYTF,TGTGCCAGCTCACCACCGGTCCGGGATGGCTACACCTTC
.,.,TRBJ2-5,TRBV7-7,CASILSWSEQYF,TGTGCTAGCATCTTATCCTGGTCGGAGCAGTACTTC
.,.,TRBJ2-6,TRBV5-1,CASSLSGANVLTF,TGCGCCAGCAGCCTCTCTGGGGCCAACGTCCTGACTTTC
.,few,TRBJ1-1,TRBV6-6,CASSYLGTSSDTEAFF,TGTGCCAGCAGTTACCTCGGGACATCCTCGGACACTGAAGCTTTCTTT
.,.,TRBJ1-4,TRBV4-1,CASSQVERVGDEKLFF,TGCGCCAGCAGCCAGGTAGAAAGGGTCGGAGATGAAAAACTGTTTTTT
TRBD1,few,TRBJ1-4,TRBV25-1,CASSESGTGGEKLFF,TGTGCCAGCAGTGAATCTGGGACAGGGGGAGAAAAACTGTTTTTT
.,.,TRBJ1-4,TRBV6-1,CASSEGLLEEKLFF,TGTGCCAGCAGTGAGGGGCTTTTAGAGGAAAAACTGTTTTTT
TRBD1,.,TRBJ2-3,TRBV5-1,CASSLVGQRTDTQYF,TGCGCCAGCAGCTTGGTGGGACAGCGCACAGATACGCAGTATTTT
.,.,TRBJ2-5,TRBV18,CASSPRDSAGETQYF,TGTGCCAGCTCCCCGCGGGACTCGGCGGGGGAGACCCAGTACTTC
.,few,TRBJ2-2,TRBV2,CASTPVGVNTGELFF,TGTGCCAGCACCCCGGTGGGGGTGAACACCGGGGAGCTGTTTTTT
TRBD1,.,TRBJ1-1,TRBV28,CASSSGQGPTSEAFF,TGTGCCAGCAGTTCGGGACAGGGACCTACTTCGGAAGCTTTCTTT
.,.,TRBJ2-5,TRBV7-9,CASSLGDQFGETQYF,TGTGCCAGCAGCTTAGGGGACCAGTTTGGAGAGACCCAGTACTTC
.,.,TRBJ1-6,TRBV2,CASSEAGGIRSPLHF,TGTGCCAGCAGTGAAGCGGGGGGTATCCGGTCACCCCTCCACTTT
.,.,TRBJ2-7,TRBV28,CASSLSGHYEQYF,TGTGCCAGCAGTTTATCGGGACACTACGAGCAGTACTTC
TRBD2,.,TRBJ2-7,TRBV7-3,CASSLSRGNSSEQYF,TGTGCCAGCAGCCTCTCGCGGGGGAATAGTTCCGAGCAGTACTTC
.,once,TRBJ2-7,TRBV20-1,CSARGGNEQYF,TGCAGTGCTAGGGGGGGTAACGAGCAGTACTTC